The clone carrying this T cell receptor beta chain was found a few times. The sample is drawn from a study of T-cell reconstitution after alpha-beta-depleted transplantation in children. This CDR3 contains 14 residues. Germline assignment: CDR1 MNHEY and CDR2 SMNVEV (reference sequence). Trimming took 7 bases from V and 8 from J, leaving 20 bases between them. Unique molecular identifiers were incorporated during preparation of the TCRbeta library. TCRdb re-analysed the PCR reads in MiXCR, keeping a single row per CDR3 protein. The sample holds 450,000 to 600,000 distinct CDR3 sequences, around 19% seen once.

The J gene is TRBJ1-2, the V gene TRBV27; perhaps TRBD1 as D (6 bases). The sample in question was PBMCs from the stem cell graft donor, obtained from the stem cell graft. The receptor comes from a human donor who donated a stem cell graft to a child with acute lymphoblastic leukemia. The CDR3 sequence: CASKRGDTLGGYTF. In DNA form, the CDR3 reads TGTGCCAGCAAAAGAGGGGACACCCTAGGGGGCTACACCTTC.